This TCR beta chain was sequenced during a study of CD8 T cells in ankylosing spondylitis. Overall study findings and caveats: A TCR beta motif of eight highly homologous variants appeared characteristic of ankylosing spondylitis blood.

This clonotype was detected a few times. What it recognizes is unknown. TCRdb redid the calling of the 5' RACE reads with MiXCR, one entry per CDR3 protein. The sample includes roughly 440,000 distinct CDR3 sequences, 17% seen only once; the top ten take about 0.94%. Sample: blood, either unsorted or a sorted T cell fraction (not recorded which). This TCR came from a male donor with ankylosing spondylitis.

The CDR3 loop is CASSLGQAGELFF. The CDR3 nucleotides are TGTGCCAGCAGCTTAGGCCAGGCCGGGGAGCTGTTTTTT. The chain couples TRBV7-9 to TRBJ2-2; D is unclear. Germline V gene sequence: CDR1 SEHNR, CDR2 FQNEAQ (reference sequence). V gave up 1 base and J gave up 6 bases, with 6 bases separating them. The CDR3 is made up of 13 amino acids.